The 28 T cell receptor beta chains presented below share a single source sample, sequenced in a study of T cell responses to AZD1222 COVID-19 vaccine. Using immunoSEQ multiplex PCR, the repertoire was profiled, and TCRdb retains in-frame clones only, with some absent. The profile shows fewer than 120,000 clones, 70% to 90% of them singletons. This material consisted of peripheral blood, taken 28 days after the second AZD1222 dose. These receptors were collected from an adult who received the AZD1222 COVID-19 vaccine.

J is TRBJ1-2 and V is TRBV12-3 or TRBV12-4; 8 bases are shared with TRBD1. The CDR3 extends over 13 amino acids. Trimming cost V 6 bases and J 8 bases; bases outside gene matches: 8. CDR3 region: CASREGQGRGYTF. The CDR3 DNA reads TGTGCCAGCAGAGAAGGACAGGGACGGGGCTACACCTTC.

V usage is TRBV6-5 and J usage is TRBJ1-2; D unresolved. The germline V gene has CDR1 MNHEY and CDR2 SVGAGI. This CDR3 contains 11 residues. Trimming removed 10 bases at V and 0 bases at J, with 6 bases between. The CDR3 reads CAITANYGYTF. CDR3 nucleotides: TGTGCCATTACAGCTAACTATGGCTACACCTTC.

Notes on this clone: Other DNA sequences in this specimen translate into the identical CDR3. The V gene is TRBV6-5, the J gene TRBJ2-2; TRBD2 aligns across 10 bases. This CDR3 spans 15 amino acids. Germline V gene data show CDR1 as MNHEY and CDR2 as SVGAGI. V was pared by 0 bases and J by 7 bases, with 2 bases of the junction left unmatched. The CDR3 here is CASSYSTSGHGELFF. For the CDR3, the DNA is TGTGCCAGCAGTTACTCGACTAGCGGGCACGGGGAGCTGTTTTTT.

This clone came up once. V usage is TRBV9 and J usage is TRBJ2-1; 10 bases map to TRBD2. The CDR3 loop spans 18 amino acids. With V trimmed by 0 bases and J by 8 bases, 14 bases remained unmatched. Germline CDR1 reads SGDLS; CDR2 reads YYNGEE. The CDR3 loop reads CASSVAQWASGRGDEQFF. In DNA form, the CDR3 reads TGTGCCAGCAGCGTAGCGCAGTGGGCTAGCGGGAGAGGCGATGAGCAGTTCTTC.

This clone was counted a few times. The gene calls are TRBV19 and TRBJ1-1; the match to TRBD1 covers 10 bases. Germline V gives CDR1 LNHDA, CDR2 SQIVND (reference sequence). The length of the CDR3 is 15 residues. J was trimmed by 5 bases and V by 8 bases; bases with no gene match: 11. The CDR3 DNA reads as TGTGCCAGTGGACAAGACAGGGGGCGGAGGACTGAAGCTTTCTTT. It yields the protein CASGQDRGRRTEAFF.

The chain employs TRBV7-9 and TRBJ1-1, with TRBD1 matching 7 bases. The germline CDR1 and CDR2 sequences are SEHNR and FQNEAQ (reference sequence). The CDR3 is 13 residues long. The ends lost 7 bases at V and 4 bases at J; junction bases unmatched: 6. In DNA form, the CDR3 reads TGTGCCAGCATGGGGACAGTAGGCACTGAAGCTTTCTTT. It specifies CASMGTVGTEAFF.

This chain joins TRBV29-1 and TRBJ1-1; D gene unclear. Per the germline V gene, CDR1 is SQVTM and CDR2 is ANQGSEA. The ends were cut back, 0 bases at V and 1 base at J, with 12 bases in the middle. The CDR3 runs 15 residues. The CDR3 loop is CSVEDREAANTEAFF. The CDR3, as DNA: TGCAGCGTTGAAGATCGGGAGGCAGCGAACACTGAAGCTTTCTTT.

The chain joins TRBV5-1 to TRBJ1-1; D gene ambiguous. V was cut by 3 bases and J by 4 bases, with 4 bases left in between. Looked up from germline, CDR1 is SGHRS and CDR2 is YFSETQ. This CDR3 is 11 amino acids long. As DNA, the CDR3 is TGCGCCAGCAGCTACGGCACTGAAGCTTTCTTT. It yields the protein CASSYGTEAFF.

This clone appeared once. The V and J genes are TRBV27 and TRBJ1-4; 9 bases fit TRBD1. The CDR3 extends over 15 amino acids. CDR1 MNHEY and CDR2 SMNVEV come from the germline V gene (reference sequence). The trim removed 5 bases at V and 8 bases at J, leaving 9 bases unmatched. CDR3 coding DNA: TGTGCCAGCAGTGTCCTACAGGGGGCAGGAGAAAAACTGTTTTTT. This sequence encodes CASSVLQGAGEKLFF.

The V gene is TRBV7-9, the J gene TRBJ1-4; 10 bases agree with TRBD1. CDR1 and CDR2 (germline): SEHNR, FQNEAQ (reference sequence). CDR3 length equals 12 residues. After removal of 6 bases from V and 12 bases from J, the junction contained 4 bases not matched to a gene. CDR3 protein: CASRWGTGELFF. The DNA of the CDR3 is TGTGCCAGCAGATGGGGGACAGGGGAACTGTTTTTT.

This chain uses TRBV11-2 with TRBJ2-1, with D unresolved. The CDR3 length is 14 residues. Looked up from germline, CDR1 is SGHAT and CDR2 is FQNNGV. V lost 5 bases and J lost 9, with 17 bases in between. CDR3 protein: CASSLQTLGAEQFF. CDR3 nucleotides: TGTGCCAGCAGCCTACAAACCCTGGGCGCTGAGCAGTTCTTC.

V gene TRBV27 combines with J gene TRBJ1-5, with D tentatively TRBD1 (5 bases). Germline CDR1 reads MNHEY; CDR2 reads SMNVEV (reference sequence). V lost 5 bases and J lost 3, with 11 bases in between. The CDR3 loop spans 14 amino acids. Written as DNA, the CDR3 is TGTGCCAGCAGTGGGGGAGTGAACAATCAGCCCCAGCATTTT. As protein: CASSGGVNNQPQHF.

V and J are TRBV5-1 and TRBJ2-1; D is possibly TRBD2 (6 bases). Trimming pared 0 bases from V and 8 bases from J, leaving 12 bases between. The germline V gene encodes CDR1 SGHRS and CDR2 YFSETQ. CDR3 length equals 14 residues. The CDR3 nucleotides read TGCGCCAGCAGCTTGGGGGTCCGGGGGTATGAGCAGTTCTTC. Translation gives CASSLGVRGYEQFF.

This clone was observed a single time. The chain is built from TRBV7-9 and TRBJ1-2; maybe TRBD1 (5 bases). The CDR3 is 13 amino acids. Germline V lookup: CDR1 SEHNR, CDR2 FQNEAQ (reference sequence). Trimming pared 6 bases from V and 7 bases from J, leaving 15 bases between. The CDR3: CASRATARVGYTF. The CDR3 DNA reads TGTGCCAGCAGGGCGACAGCCCGTGTTGGCTACACCTTC.

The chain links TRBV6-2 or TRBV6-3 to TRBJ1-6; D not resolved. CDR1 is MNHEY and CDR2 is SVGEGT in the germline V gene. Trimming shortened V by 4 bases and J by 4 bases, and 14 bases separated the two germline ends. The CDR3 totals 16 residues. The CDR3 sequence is CASSWVPTRYNSPLHF. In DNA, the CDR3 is TGTGCCAGCAGTTGGGTACCGACCAGGTATAATTCACCCCTCCACTTT.

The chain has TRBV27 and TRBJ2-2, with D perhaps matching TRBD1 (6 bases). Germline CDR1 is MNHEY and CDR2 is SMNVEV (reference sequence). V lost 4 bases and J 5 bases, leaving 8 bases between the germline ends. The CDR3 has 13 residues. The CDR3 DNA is TGTGCCAGCAGTTCCGGACAGACCGGGGAGCTGTTTTTT. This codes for CASSSGQTGELFF.

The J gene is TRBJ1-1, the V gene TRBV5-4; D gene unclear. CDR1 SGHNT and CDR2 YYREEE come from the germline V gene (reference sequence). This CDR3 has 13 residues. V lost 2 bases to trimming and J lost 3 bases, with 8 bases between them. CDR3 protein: CASSFGGYTEAFF. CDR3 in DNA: TGTGCCAGCAGCTTCGGAGGGTACACTGAAGCTTTCTTT.

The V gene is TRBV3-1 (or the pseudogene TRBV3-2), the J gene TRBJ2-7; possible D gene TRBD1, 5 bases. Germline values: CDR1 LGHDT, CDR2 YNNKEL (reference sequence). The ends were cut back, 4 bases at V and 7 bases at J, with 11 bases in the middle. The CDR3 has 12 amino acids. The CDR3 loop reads CASSLDSREQYF. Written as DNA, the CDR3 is TGTGCCAGCAGCCTCGACAGCAGGGAGCAGTACTTC.

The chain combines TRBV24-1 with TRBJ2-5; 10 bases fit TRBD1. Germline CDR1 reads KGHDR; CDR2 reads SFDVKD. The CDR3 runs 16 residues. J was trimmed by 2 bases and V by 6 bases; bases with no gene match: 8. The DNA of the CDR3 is TGTGCCACCAGTTCCGGACAGGGGGGTAGTCAAGAGACCCAGTACTTC. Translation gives CATSSGQGGSQETQYF.

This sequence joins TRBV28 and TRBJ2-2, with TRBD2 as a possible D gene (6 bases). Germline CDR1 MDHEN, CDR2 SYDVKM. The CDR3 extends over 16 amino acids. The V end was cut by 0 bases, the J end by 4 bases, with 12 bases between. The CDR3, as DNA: TGTGCCAGCAGTTTATGGGGAGGAAAAGGCACCGGGGAGCTGTTTTTT. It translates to CASSLWGGKGTGELFF. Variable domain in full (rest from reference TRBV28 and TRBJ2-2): DVKVTQSSRYLVKRTGEKVFLECVQDMDHENMFWYRQDPGLGLRLIYFSYDVKMKEKGDIPEGYSVSREKKERFSLILESASTNQTSMYLCASSLWGGKGTGELFFGEGSRLTVL.

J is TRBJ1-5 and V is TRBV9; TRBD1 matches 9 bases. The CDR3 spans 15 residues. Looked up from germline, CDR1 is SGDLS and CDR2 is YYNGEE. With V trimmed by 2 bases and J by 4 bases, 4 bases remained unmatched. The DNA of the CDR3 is TGTGCCAGCAGCGTGGGGGGACAGGGAAATCAGCCCCAGCATTTT. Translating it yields CASSVGGQGNQPQHF.

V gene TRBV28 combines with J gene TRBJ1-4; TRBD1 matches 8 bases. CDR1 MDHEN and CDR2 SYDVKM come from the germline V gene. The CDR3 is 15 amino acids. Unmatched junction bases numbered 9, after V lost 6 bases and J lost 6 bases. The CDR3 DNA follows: TGTGCCAGCAGCGGGGGCGGACAGGGACATGAAAAACTGTTTTTT. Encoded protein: CASSGGGQGHEKLFF.

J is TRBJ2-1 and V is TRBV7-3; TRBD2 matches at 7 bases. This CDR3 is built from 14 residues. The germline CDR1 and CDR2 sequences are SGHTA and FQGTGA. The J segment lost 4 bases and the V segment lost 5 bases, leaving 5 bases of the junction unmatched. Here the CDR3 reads CASSQGLEYNEQFF. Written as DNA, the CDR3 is TGTGCCAGCAGCCAAGGACTAGAGTACAATGAGCAGTTCTTC.

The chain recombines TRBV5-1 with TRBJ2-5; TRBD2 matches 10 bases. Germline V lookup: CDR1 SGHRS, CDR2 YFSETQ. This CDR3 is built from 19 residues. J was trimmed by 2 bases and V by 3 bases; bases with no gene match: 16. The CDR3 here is CASSSLLAGGPVGQETQYF. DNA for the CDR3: TGCGCCAGCAGCTCCCTGTTAGCGGGAGGCCCGGTTGGACAAGAGACCCAGTACTTC. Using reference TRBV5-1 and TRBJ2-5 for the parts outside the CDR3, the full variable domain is KAGVTQTPRYLIKTRGQQVTLSCSPISGHRSVSWYQQTPGQGLQFLFEYFSETQRNKGNFPGRFSGRQFSNSRSEMNVSTLELGDSALYLCASSSLLAGGPVGQETQYFGPGTRLLVL.

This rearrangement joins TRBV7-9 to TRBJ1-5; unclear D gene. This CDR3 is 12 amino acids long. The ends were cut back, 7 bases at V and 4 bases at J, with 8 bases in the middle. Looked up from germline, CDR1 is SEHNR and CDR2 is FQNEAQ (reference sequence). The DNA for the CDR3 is TGTGCCAGCACCACATCGAATCAGCCCCAGCATTTT. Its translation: CASTTSNQPQHF.

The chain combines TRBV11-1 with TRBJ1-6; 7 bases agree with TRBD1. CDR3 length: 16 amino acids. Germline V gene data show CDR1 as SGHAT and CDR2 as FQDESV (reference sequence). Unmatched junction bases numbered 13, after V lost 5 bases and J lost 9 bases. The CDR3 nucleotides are TGTGCCAGCAGCACAAACCTCGGACAGGCTGGTTCACCCCTCCACTTT. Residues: CASSTNLGQAGSPLHF.

The CDR3 nucleotides are TGTGCCACCAGTGACCCACTACAGGCCTCATATGGCTACACCTTC. It yields the protein CATSDPLQASYGYTF. The chain recombines TRBV24-1 with TRBJ1-2, with a possible D match to TRBD1 (5 bases). Trimming cost V 4 bases and J 5 bases, with 16 bases left between them. This CDR3 region has 15 residues. Germline CDR1 reads KGHDR; CDR2 reads SFDVKD.

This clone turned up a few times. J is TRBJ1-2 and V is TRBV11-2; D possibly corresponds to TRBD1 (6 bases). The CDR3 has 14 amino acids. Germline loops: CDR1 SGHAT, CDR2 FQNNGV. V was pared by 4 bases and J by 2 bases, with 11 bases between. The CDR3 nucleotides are TGTGCCAGCAGCTCAGGACAGCTGAACTATGGCTACACCTTC. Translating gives CASSSGQLNYGYTF.